This T cell receptor (beta chain) was found in a study of T cells in women clearing cervical HPV infection. Study details: Case blood drawn at lesion detection; control blood after infection cleared. Only a few women had HLA typing results available. Study-level results: Each sample's T-cell count was unknown, possibly confounding richness.

All participants had a single incident cervical HPV16 infection, and prevalent HPV16 infections were excluded. Repertoires were generated with immunoSEQ multiplex PCR, while TCRdb's copy carries only in-frame clones and drops some. Its clone listing holds about 27,000 clones. Worth noting for this clone: Antigen: not known. The sequenced fragment ends 3 residues before the CDR3 boundary, so the rest is inferred from the germline J gene.

The CDR3 is 15 residues long. Looked up from germline, CDR1 is SGHKS and CDR2 is YYEKEE (reference sequence). Trimming shortened V by 4 bases and J by 1 base, and 12 bases separated the two germline ends. The source of this sequence is a woman aged 18-70 years with a cervical HPV16 infection that either progressed to CIN3+ or cleared (not recorded which). The chain has TRBV5-5 and TRBJ2-1; possibly TRBD2 for D (5 bases). The source material was blood buffy coat. The CDR3: CASSLSATSYNEQFF. The part of the CDR3 DNA that was read is TGTGCCAGCAGCCTTAGCGCGACTTCCTACAATGAG.